The T cell receptor (beta chain) described here comes from a study of technical replicates of blood from four donors (dated by TCRdb to about 2017). Of note for this clone: What antigen it recognizes has not been identified. Per-base quality was not reported, and no clone a single base away is much larger than it.

For CDR1 and CDR2, the germline V gene (reference sequence) lists SEHNR and FQNEAQ. The cysteine opens and the phenylalanine closes a CDR3 of 11 amino acids. The kept DNA is CDR3 alone, 33 bases in frame from the first base. V sheds 3 bases and J sheds 4 bases, leaving 3 bases between their ends. Libraries were prepared through the immunoSEQ multiplex PCR assay. TCRdb obtained this table from immuneACCESS and retained in-frame rearrangements with V and J assigned. These tables miss some clones; where compared with another copy, unresolved V genes account for less than half of the shortfall, and the remainder is unexplained. Present in this sample are 65,000 to 95,000 clones, approximately 96% of which were seen just once. Less than 0.2% of the sample belongs to the ten largest clones.

The sequence derives from a human donor in good health. The chain is assembled from TRBV7-9 and TRBJ1-1; no confident D gene assignment can be made. Sequencing input: T cells isolated from PBMCs. CDR3 sequence: CASSLSTEAFF. The nucleotide sequence is given as TGTGCCAGCAGCTTGAGCACTGAAGCTTTCTTT.